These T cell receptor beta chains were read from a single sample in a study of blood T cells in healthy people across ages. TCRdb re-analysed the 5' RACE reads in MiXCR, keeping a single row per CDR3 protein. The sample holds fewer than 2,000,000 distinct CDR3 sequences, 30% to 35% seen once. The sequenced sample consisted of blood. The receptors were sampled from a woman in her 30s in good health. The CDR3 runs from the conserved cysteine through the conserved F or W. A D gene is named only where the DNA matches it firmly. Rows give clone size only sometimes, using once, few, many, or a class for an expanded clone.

DNA: TGCGCCAGCAGCCAAGTCGGTCGGAGGAGCTATGGCTACACCTTC; CDR3: CASSQVGRRSYGYTF; V: TRBV4-1; D: NA; J: TRBJ1-2; size: few
DNA: TGTGCCAGCAGTTTGAGTCAGGATACGCAGTATTTT; CDR3: CASSLSQDTQYF; V: TRBV28; D: NA; J: TRBJ2-3; size: few
DNA: TGCAGTGCTAGTAACGTAAACAATCAGCCCCAGCATTTT; CDR3: CSASNVNNQPQHF; V: TRBV20-1; D: NA; J: TRBJ1-5; size: NA
DNA: TGTGCTAGCAGCCCTGTGAAAGCAGCGTACAATGAGCAGTTCTTC; CDR3: CASSPVKAAYNEQFF; V: TRBV27; D: NA; J: TRBJ2-1; size: NA
DNA: TGCAGCGTGACAGGCGCCAGTTTCGAGCAGTACTTC; CDR3: CSVTGASFEQYF; V: TRBV29-1; D: NA; J: TRBJ2-7; size: NA
DNA: TGTGCCTGGAGTCCGGCGGACCGTGGCTACACCTTC; CDR3: CAWSPADRGYTF; V: TRBV30; D: NA; J: TRBJ1-2; size: few
DNA: TGTGCCATCAGTGAGTCCCCCGGGGCCGGGGGCTACACCTTC; CDR3: CAISESPGAGGYTF; V: TRBV10-3; D: NA; J: TRBJ1-2; size: many
DNA: TGCAGTGCTATTAGGACTAGCGGGAGTACCGCAGATACGCAGTATTTT; CDR3: CSAIRTSGSTADTQYF; V: TRBV20-1; D: TRBD2; J: TRBJ2-3; size: few
DNA: TGTGCCAGCAGTTGGCCAGCGCCCCAAGAGACCCAGTACTTC; CDR3: CASSWPAPQETQYF; V: TRBV28; D: NA; J: TRBJ2-5; size: NA
DNA: TGTGCCTGGAGTGCAGGGACTCGTCAGCCCCAGCATTTT; CDR3: CAWSAGTRQPQHF; V: TRBV30; D: NA; J: TRBJ1-5; size: once
DNA: TGTGCCACCTTGGGGGGATTCACAGATACGCAGTATTTT; CDR3: CATLGGFTDTQYF; V: TRBV25-1; D: NA; J: TRBJ2-3; size: NA
DNA: TGTGCCAGCAGTGAAGGGAAGGTGAGGTATGGCTACACCTTC; CDR3: CASSEGKVRYGYTF; V: TRBV6-1; D: NA; J: TRBJ1-2; size: NA
DNA: TGTGCCAGCAGCGACAGGGCTAGCGAAGAGACCCAGTACTTC; CDR3: CASSDRASEETQYF; V: TRBV9; D: NA; J: TRBJ2-5; size: NA
DNA: TGTGCCTGGAGATTGGCGGGAAGGTACGAGCAGTACTTC; CDR3: CAWRLAGRYEQYF; V: TRBV30; D: NA; J: TRBJ2-7; size: NA
DNA: TGCAGTGCTCCTCGGGGACCTAACTATGGCTACACCTTC; CDR3: CSAPRGPNYGYTF; V: TRBV20-1; D: NA; J: TRBJ1-2; size: few
DNA: TGTGCCAGCAGGCCACGGGGGTTAACCAAAAACATTCAGTACTTC; CDR3: CASRPRGLTKNIQYF; V: TRBV27; D: NA; J: TRBJ2-4; size: NA
DNA: TGCGCCAGCAGCCGCAGCGGGAGGAACACCGGGGAGCTGTTTTTT; CDR3: CASSRSGRNTGELFF; V: TRBV4-1; D: TRBD2; J: TRBJ2-2; size: NA
DNA: TGTGCCAGCAGCGGACGGTACTATGGCTACACCTTC; CDR3: CASSGRYYGYTF; V: TRBV6-1; D: NA; J: TRBJ1-2; size: few
DNA: TGTGCCACCAGTGATCGCCGGGACAGGGTCCCGCAGTTCTTC; CDR3: CATSDRRDRVPQFF; V: TRBV24-1; D: TRBD1; J: TRBJ2-1; size: few
DNA: TGTGCCAGCAGCAAACCGGGGAGTCCGACAAGGGAGACCCAGTACTTC; CDR3: CASSKPGSPTRETQYF; V: TRBV28; D: NA; J: TRBJ2-5; size: few
DNA: TGTGCCAGCAGAACCGGGACTAGCGAAGACAATGAGCAGTTCTTC; CDR3: CASRTGTSEDNEQFF; V: TRBV27; D: TRBD2; J: TRBJ2-1; size: NA
DNA: TGTGCCAGCAGCTTGATCCCAGGGATAAGCTCCTACGAGCAGTACTTC; CDR3: CASSLIPGISSYEQYF; V: TRBV7-2; D: NA; J: TRBJ2-7; size: few
DNA: TGTGCCAGCAGCACCGGGACAGGGGGTTCGGAGACCCAGTACTTC; CDR3: CASSTGTGGSETQYF; V: TRBV7-2; D: TRBD1; J: TRBJ2-5; size: NA
DNA: TGTGCCAGCAGCTTTGGGAGGGCCAATGAGCAGTTCTTC; CDR3: CASSFGRANEQFF; V: TRBV7-9; D: TRBD2; J: TRBJ2-1; size: NA
DNA: TGTGCCAGCAGCTTAACAGGGCCCACCTACGAGCAGTACTTC; CDR3: CASSLTGPTYEQYF; V: TRBV7-2; D: NA; J: TRBJ2-7; size: many
DNA: TGCAGCGTCTACAGGGTTGGGGCGAACACTGAAGCTTTCTTT; CDR3: CSVYRVGANTEAFF; V: TRBV29-1; D: NA; J: TRBJ1-1; size: NA
DNA: TGTGCCAGCAGCGTAGGGCGCCTAGCGGGGAATGAGCAGTTCTTC; CDR3: CASSVGRLAGNEQFF; V: TRBV9; D: TRBD2; J: TRBJ2-1; size: NA
DNA: TGCGCCAGCAGCCTCCTAGGCGGACAGGGGACGGTAAATGAGCAGTTCTTC; CDR3: CASSLLGGQGTVNEQFF; V: TRBV5-1; D: TRBD1; J: TRBJ2-1; size: NA
DNA: TGTGCCACCAGCAGAGAAGGACAGGGCAATGAGCAGTTCTTC; CDR3: CATSREGQGNEQFF; V: TRBV15; D: TRBD1; J: TRBJ2-1; size: few
DNA: TGTGCCAGCAGTCCCTTCGACAGTCCCCTCTATGGCTACACCTTC; CDR3: CASSPFDSPLYGYTF; V: TRBV6-1; D: NA; J: TRBJ1-2; size: few
DNA: TGTGCCACCAGCAGAGCCGGGAGGGGTCTTCTAGCCAAAAACATTCAGTACTTC; CDR3: CATSRAGRGLLAKNIQYF; V: TRBV15; D: TRBD2; J: TRBJ2-4; size: NA
DNA: TGTGCCAGCAGTTTGGGCGGGGGATCTGAGACCCAGTACTTC; CDR3: CASSLGGGSETQYF; V: TRBV28; D: TRBD2; J: TRBJ2-5; size: many
DNA: TGTGCCAGCAGCGAACCCAAGGACAGACGCACAGATACGCAGTATTTT; CDR3: CASSEPKDRRTDTQYF; V: TRBV9; D: NA; J: TRBJ2-3; size: NA
DNA: TGTGCCAGCAGCGCGGGGGACAGGGGAAGAGAGACCCAGTACTTC; CDR3: CASSAGDRGRETQYF; V: TRBV9; D: TRBD1; J: TRBJ2-5; size: few
DNA: TGCAGTGCTAGTAGTCAGGGAGGTGAAAAACTGTTTTTT; CDR3: CSASSQGGEKLFF; V: TRBV20-1; D: NA; J: TRBJ1-4; size: NA
DNA: TGTGCCAGCAGGTCAATTTCAGGGGTCCCAGATACGCAGTATTTT; CDR3: CASRSISGVPDTQYF; V: TRBV27; D: NA; J: TRBJ2-3; size: NA
DNA: TGTGCCAGCAGCGTAGGCGGGGGGGCATCCTTTTACAATGAGCAGTTCTTC; CDR3: CASSVGGGASFYNEQFF; V: TRBV9; D: TRBD2; J: TRBJ2-1; size: few
DNA: TGTGCCAGCAGCTTAGAGGTGGGCGGGGTAGCTAACTATGGCTACACCTTC; CDR3: CASSLEVGGVANYGYTF; V: TRBV7-2; D: NA; J: TRBJ1-2; size: few
DNA: TGTGCCAGCAGTCCGGGACAGGGATCGGCATATAATTCACCCCTCCACTTT; CDR3: CASSPGQGSAYNSPLHF; V: TRBV27; D: TRBD1; J: TRBJ1-6; size: NA
DNA: TGCGCCAGCAGCCACTCGGGACTAGCGACAGATACGCAGTATTTT; CDR3: CASSHSGLATDTQYF; V: TRBV5-1; D: TRBD2; J: TRBJ2-3; size: many
DNA: TGTGCCAGCTCAATACCCGGGACCCAGTACTTC; CDR3: CASSIPGTQYF; V: TRBV28; D: NA; J: TRBJ2-5; size: few
DNA: TGTGCCAGCAGTTCCCGCTGGGTAGGAGATACGCAGTATTTT; CDR3: CASSSRWVGDTQYF; V: TRBV6-5; D: NA; J: TRBJ2-3; size: few
DNA: TGTGCCAGCAGCTTAATGGGGGGAGGAGATACGCAGTATTTT; CDR3: CASSLMGGGDTQYF; V: TRBV7-2; D: NA; J: TRBJ2-3; size: NA
DNA: TGCAGTGCTACCCGAACCTACAATGAGCAGTTCTTC; CDR3: CSATRTYNEQFF; V: TRBV20-1; D: NA; J: TRBJ2-1; size: NA
DNA: TGTGCCACCAGTGATCCTACAGGGCGTTCCACAGATACGCAGTATTTT; CDR3: CATSDPTGRSTDTQYF; V: TRBV24-1; D: NA; J: TRBJ2-3; size: few
DNA: TGTGCCAGCAGCCGCGTGACAGGATCCTACGAGCAGTACTTC; CDR3: CASSRVTGSYEQYF; V: TRBV7-9; D: NA; J: TRBJ2-7; size: many
DNA: TGTGCCGGTGGCGGGAACCAAGAGACCCAGTACTTC; CDR3: CAGGGNQETQYF; V: TRBV7-9; D: NA; J: TRBJ2-5; size: many
DNA: TGTGCCAGCACCCGGGACAAAAGCTCCTACGAGCAGTACTTC; CDR3: CASTRDKSSYEQYF; V: TRBV2; D: NA; J: TRBJ2-7; size: once
DNA: TGTGCCAGCAGCGCCAGGGAGAGCTCCTATAATTCACCCCTCCACTTT; CDR3: CASSARESSYNSPLHF; V: TRBV9; D: NA; J: TRBJ1-6; size: NA
DNA: TGCAGCGTTGAGGAGTACAATGAGCAGTTCTTC; CDR3: CSVEEYNEQFF; V: TRBV29-1; D: NA; J: TRBJ2-1; size: many
DNA: TGTGCCTCCTCGAATTTCCTAGCGGGAGGATGGGCGGACGGGGAGCTGTTTTTT; CDR3: CASSNFLAGGWADGELFF; V: TRBV28; D: TRBD2; J: TRBJ2-2; size: NA
DNA: TGCGCCAGCAGTGATCTATCGGAGGGGGCTAACTATGGCTACACCTTC; CDR3: CASSDLSEGANYGYTF; V: TRBV10-2; D: NA; J: TRBJ1-2; size: NA
DNA: TGTGCCAGCAGCTTGGGGGACAGCCACACAGATACGCAGTATTTT; CDR3: CASSLGDSHTDTQYF; V: TRBV5-5; D: TRBD1; J: TRBJ2-3; size: NA
DNA: TGCAGCGTAGCCTACGTTAGCTCTGGAAACACCATATATTTT; CDR3: CSVAYVSSGNTIYF; V: TRBV29-1; D: NA; J: TRBJ1-3; size: NA
DNA: TGCAGTGCTAGAGATACCGCGACTAGCGGGGGGCTCCTGTACTTC; CDR3: CSARDTATSGGLLYF; V: TRBV20-1; D: TRBD2; J: TRBJ2-5; size: NA
DNA: TGTGCCTGGAGTGTACTAAGGGGGAGGGGAGATGGGGCCAAAAACATTCAGTACTTC; CDR3: CAWSVLRGRGDGAKNIQYF; V: TRBV30; D: NA; J: TRBJ2-4; size: NA
DNA: TGTGCCATCAGTGGCGGGCAAGGCGGAGATACGCAGTATTTT; CDR3: CAISGGQGGDTQYF; V: TRBV10-3; D: NA; J: TRBJ2-3; size: many